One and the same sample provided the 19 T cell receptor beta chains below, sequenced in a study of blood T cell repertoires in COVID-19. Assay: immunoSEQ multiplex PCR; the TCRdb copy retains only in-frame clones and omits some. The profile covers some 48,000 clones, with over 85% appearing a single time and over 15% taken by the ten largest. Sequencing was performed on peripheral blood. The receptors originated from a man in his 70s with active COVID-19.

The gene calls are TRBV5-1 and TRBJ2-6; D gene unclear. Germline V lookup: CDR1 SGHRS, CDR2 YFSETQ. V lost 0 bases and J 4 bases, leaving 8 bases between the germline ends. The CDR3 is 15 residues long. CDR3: CASSLEILGANVLTF. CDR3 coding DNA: TGCGCCAGCAGCTTGGAAATCTTGGGGGCCAACGTCCTGACTTTC.

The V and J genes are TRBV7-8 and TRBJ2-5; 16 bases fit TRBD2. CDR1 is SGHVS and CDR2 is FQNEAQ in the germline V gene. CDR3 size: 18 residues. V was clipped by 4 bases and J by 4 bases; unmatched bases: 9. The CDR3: CASSSGTSGGAILETQYF. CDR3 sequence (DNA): TGTGCCAGCAGCTCCGGGACTAGCGGGGGGGCCATTCTAGAGACCCAGTACTTC.

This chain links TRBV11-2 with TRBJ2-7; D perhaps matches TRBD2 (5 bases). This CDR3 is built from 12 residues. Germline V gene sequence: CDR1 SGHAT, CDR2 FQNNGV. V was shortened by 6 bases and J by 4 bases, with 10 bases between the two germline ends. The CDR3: CASRAVGYEQYF. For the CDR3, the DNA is TGTGCCAGCAGAGCGGTCGGTTACGAGCAGTACTTC.

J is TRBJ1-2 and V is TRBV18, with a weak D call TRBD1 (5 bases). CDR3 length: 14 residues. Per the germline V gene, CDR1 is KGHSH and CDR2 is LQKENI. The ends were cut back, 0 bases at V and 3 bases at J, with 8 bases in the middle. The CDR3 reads CASSPPGTDYGYTF. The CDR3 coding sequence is TGTGCCAGCTCACCACCCGGGACTGACTATGGCTACACCTTC.

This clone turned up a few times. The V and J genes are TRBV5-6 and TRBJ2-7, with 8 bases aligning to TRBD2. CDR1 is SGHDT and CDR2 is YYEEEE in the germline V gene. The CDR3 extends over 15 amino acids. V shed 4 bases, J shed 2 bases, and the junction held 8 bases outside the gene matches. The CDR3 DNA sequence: TGTGCCAGCAGCCGGGGGGGAGGACGTGCCTACGAGCAGTACTTC. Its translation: CASSRGGGRAYEQYF.

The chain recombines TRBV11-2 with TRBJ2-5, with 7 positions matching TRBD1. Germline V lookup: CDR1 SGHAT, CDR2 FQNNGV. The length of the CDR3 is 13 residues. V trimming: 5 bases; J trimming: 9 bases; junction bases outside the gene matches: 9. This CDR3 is CASSPRQGLAQYF. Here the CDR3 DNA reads TGTGCCAGCAGCCCCCGACAGGGTTTGGCCCAGTACTTC.

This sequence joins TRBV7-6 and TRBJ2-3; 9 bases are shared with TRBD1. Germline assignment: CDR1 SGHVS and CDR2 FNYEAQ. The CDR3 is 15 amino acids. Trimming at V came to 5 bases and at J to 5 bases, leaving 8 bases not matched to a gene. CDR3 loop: CASSQNRGRGDTQYF. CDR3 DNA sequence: TGTGCCAGCAGCCAAAACAGGGGGCGGGGAGATACGCAGTATTTT.

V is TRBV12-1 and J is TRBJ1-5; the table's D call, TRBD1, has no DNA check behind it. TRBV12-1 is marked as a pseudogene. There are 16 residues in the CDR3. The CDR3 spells CASSFLDRDSNQPQHF. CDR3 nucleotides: TGTGCCAGCAGCTTTCTCGACAGGGACAGCAATCAGCCCCAGCATTTT.

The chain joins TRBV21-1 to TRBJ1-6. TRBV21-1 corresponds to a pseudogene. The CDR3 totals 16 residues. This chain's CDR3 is CASSTPGRGYNSPLHF. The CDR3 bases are TGTGCCAGCAGCACCCCCGGGAGGGGTTATAATTCACCCCTCCACTTT.

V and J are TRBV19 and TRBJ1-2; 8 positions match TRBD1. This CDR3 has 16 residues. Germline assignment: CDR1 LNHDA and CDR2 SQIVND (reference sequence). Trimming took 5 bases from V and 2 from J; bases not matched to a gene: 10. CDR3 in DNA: TGTGCCAGTAGTCTTCGATCGGGACAGGAAAACTATGGCTACACCTTC. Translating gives CASSLRSGQENYGYTF. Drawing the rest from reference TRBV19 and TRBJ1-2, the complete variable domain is DGGITQSPKYLFRKEGQNVTLSCEQNLNHDAMYWYRQDPGQGLRLIYYSQIVNDFQKGDIAEGYSVSREKKESFPLTVTSAQKNPTAFYLCASSLRSGQENYGYTFGSGTRLTVV.

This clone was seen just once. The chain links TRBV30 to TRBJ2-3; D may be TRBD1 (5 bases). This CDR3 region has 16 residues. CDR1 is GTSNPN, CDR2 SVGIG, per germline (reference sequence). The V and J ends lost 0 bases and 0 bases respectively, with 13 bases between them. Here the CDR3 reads CAWSVPGHPSTDTQYF. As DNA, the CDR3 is TGTGCCTGGAGTGTACCCGGACACCCTAGCACAGATACGCAGTATTTT.

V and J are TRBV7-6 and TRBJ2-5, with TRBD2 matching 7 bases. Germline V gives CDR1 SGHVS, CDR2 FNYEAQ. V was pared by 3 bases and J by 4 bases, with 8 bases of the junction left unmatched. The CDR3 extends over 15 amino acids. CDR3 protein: CASSFGGGRGETQYF. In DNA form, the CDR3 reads TGTGCCAGCAGCTTTGGAGGTGGGAGGGGAGAGACCCAGTACTTC. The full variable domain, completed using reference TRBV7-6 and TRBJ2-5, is GAGVSQSPRYKVTKRGQDVALRCDPISGHVSLYWYRQALGQGPEFLTYFNYEAQQDKSGLPNDRFSAERPEGSISTLTIQRTEQRDSAMYRCASSFGGGRGETQYFGPGTRLLVL.

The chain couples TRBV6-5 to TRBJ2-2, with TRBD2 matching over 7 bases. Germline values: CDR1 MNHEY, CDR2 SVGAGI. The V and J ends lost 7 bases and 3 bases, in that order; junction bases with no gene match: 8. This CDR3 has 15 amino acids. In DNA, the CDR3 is TGTGCCAGCACCGACTGGGCGGGGGACACCGGGGAGCTGTTTTTT. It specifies CASTDWAGDTGELFF.

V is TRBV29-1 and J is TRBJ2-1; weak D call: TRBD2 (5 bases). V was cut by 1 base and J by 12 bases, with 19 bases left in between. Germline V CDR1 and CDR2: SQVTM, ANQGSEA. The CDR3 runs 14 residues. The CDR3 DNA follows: TGCAGCGTTGAAGGAGTAAGGGAGACACCCCGGCAGTTCTTC. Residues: CSVEGVRETPRQFF.

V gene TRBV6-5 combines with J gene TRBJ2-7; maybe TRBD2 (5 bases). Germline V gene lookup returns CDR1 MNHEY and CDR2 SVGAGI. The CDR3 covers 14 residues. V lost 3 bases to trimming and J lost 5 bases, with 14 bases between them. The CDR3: CASSYVARGNEQYF. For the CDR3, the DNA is TGTGCCAGCAGTTATGTGGCCCGGGGAAACGAGCAGTACTTC.

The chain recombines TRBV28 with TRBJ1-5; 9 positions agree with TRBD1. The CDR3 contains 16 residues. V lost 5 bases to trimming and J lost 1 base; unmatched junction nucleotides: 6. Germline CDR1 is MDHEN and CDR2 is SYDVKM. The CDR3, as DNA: TGTGCCAGCAGTCCAGGGACAGGGACGAGCAATCAGCCCCAGCATTTT. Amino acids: CASSPGTGTSNQPQHF.

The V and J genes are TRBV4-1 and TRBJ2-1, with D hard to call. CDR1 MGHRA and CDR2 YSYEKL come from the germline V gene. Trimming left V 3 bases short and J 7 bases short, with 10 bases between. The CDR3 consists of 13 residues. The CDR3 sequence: CASSHSQLNEQFF. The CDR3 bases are TGCGCCAGCAGCCATTCACAGTTGAATGAGCAGTTCTTC.

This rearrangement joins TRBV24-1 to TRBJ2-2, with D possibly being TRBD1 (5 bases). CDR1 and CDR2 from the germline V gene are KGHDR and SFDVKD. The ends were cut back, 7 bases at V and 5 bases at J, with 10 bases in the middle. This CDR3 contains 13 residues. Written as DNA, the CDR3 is TGTGCCACCAGAGGGGCTTCGACCGGGGAGCTGTTTTTT. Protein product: CATRGASTGELFF.

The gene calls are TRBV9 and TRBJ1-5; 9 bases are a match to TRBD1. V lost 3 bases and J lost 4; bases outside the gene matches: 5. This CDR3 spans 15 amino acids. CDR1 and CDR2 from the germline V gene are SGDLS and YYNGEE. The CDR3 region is CASSAGQGINQPQHF. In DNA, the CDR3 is TGTGCCAGCAGCGCGGGACAGGGAATAAATCAGCCCCAGCATTTT.